What follows are 27 T cell receptor beta chains derived from one specimen sequenced in a study of blood T cell repertoires in COVID-19. TCRdb's copy holds only in-frame clones and misses some; the assay was immunoSEQ multiplex PCR. The sample has about 220,000 clones, 82% seen once; the top ten hold 3% to 4%. Sequencing was performed on PBMCs or T cells enriched from blood (not recorded which). These receptor sequences come from a woman in her sixties who had recovered from COVID-19.

The CDR3 spells CASSLATAVKGGYRGYTF. The CDR3 DNA reads as TGTGCCAGCAGCTTGGCGACGGCGGTCAAGGGAGGTTACAGGGGCTACACCTTC. The V call is TRBV5-4, the J call TRBJ1-2; maybe TRBD1 (5 bases). Germline V lookup: CDR1 SGHNT, CDR2 YYREEE (reference sequence). With 0 bases removed from V and 8 bases from J, the gap between germline ends came to 26 bases. The CDR3 has 18 residues.

This clone was observed a few times. The chain joins TRBV5-4 to TRBJ1-2, with D tentatively TRBD1 (5 bases). The CDR3 is made up of 13 amino acids. Germline loops: CDR1 SGHNT, CDR2 YYREEE (reference sequence). Deletions cut 4 bases from V and 8 bases from J, with 15 bases between. The CDR3 region is CASSPEGKLGYTF. CDR3 coding DNA: TGTGCCAGCAGCCCGGAGGGGAAACTCGGCTACACCTTC.

This chain joins TRBV7-2 and TRBJ1-1; maybe TRBD1 (6 bases). The V end lost 6 bases, the J end lost 8 bases, and 19 bases lay between the germline ends. Per germline, CDR1 SGHTA and CDR2 FQGNSA. The CDR3 runs to 14 residues. CDR3 bases: TGTGCCAGCAGTTCACAGGGTGCCAAGGCGGAAGCTTTCTTT. This sequence encodes CASSSQGAKAEAFF. The whole variable domain, remainder taken from reference TRBV7-2 and TRBJ1-1, is GAGVSQSPSNKVTEKGKDVELRCDPISGHTALYWYRQSLGQGLEFLIYFQGNSAPDKSGLPSDRFSAERTGGSVSTLTIQRTQQEDSAVYLCASSSQGAKAEAFFGQGTRLTVV.

This clone turned up a few times. The genes are TRBV19 and TRBJ1-1; 10 bases align to TRBD1. Germline values: CDR1 LNHDA, CDR2 SQIVND (reference sequence). Trimming removed 6 bases from V and 1 base from J; junction bases left unmatched: 2. CDR3 length: 14 residues. CDR3 region: CASRRDRGNTEAFF. CDR3 coding DNA: TGTGCCAGTAGACGGGACAGGGGGAACACTGAAGCTTTCTTT.

The chain recombines TRBV27 with TRBJ1-2, with unresolved D. Looked up from germline, CDR1 is MNHEY and CDR2 is SMNVEV (reference sequence). This CDR3 has 15 amino acids. Trimming shortened V by 0 bases and J by 0 bases, and 8 bases separated the two germline ends. The CDR3 DNA reads as TGTGCCAGCAGTTTATCGTCCAGGTCTAACTATGGCTACACCTTC. It codes for CASSLSSRSNYGYTF.

This chain uses TRBV5-1 with TRBJ2-7; TRBD2 aligns across 9 bases. Trimming at V came to 0 bases and at J to 2 bases, leaving 3 bases not matched to a gene. CDR1 and CDR2 from the germline V gene are SGHRS and YFSETQ. This CDR3 contains 15 residues. CDR3: CASSLAASGAYEQYF. Here the CDR3 DNA reads TGCGCCAGCAGCTTGGCGGCTAGCGGGGCCTACGAGCAGTACTTC.

V is TRBV5-1 and J is TRBJ2-5; perhaps TRBD1 as D (5 bases). This CDR3 is 12 amino acids long. V shed 4 bases and J shed 2 bases, with 6 bases lying between them. Germline V gene sequence: CDR1 SGHRS, CDR2 YFSETQ. DNA for the CDR3: TGCGCCAGCAGCGGGGCACAAGAGACCCAGTACTTC. Its translation: CASSGAQETQYF. Combining the CDR3 with reference TRBV5-1 and TRBJ2-5 gives the whole variable domain KAGVTQTPRYLIKTRGQQVTLSCSPISGHRSVSWYQQTPGQGLQFLFEYFSETQRNKGNFPGRFSGRQFSNSRSEMNVSTLELGDSALYLCASSGAQETQYFGPGTRLLVL.

The rearrangement joins TRBV5-4 to TRBJ2-5; D is ambiguous. Germline-derived CDR1 and CDR2 are SGHNT and YYREEE (reference sequence). This CDR3 comprises 15 residues. Between the trimmed V and J ends, which lost 1 base and 1 base, there was a span of 11 bases. DNA of the CDR3: TGTGCCAGCAGCTTGTTACCGAGACTCCAAGAGACCCAGTACTTC. Protein: CASSLLPRLQETQYF.

Within the sample, this clone is medium-sized. The rearrangement uses TRBV5-1 and TRBJ2-4; D perhaps matches TRBD2 (5 bases). Between the trimmed V and J ends, which lost 3 bases and 4 bases, there was a span of 8 bases. Per germline, CDR1 SGHRS and CDR2 YFSETQ. This CDR3 comprises 13 residues. This chain's CDR3 is CASSSDSKNIQYF. As DNA, the CDR3 is TGCGCCAGCAGCTCGGACTCGAAAAACATTCAGTACTTC.

This sequence joins TRBV7-9 and TRBJ2-3, with TRBD1 matching over 7 bases. Germline CDR1 SEHNR, CDR2 FQNEAQ (reference sequence). V shed 4 bases, J shed 4 bases, and the junction held 14 bases outside the gene matches. The CDR3 length is 17 residues. For the CDR3, the DNA is TGTGCCAGCAGCTCTGGGACAGTTTTCATTCAGGCAGATACGCAGTATTTT. This gives the protein CASSSGTVFIQADTQYF.

The rearrangement joins TRBV7-2 to TRBJ2-4; 8 bases align to TRBD1. Trimming at V came to 2 bases and at J to 5 bases, leaving 8 bases not matched to a gene. Looked up from germline, CDR1 is SGHTA and CDR2 is FQGNSA. CDR3 length: 16 residues. CDR3 loop: CASSLPRDRPENIQYF. The CDR3 nucleotides are TGTGCCAGCAGCTTACCCCGGGACAGGCCTGAAAACATTCAGTACTTC.

CDR3 region: CASSLVSTGELFF. In DNA, the CDR3 is TGTGCCAGCAGCTTAGTGAGCACCGGGGAGCTGTTTTTT. V is TRBV7-9 and J is TRBJ2-2; D is ambiguous. Germline V gene lookup returns CDR1 SEHNR and CDR2 FQNEAQ (reference sequence). This CDR3 is built from 13 residues. V was shortened by 1 base and J by 4 bases, with 4 bases between the two germline ends.

The chain is built from TRBV4-1 and TRBJ1-5; no clear D gene. V lost 0 bases and J 8 bases, leaving 14 bases between the germline ends. The CDR3 has 15 residues. Per the germline V gene, CDR1 is MGHRA and CDR2 is YSYEKL. The CDR3 DNA reads TGCGCCAGCAGCCAAGATCTGGCAGCGCCCGAGCCCCAGCATTTT. Its protein is CASSQDLAAPEPQHF.

The V gene is TRBV3-1 (or the pseudogene TRBV3-2), the J gene TRBJ2-1; 7 nucleotides agree with TRBD1. Germline assignment: CDR1 LGHDT and CDR2 YNNKEL (reference sequence). Unmatched junction bases numbered 9, after V lost 5 bases and J lost 14 bases. CDR3 length: 12 residues. The chain's CDR3 is CASSSRQGMEFF. DNA for the CDR3: TGTGCCAGCAGCTCGCGACAGGGAATGGAGTTCTTC.

This clone was counted a single time. The sample has other DNA sequences that encode this CDR3 too. V and J are TRBV9 and TRBJ1-3; D not certain. Trimming left V 0 bases short and J 0 bases short, with 7 bases between. The germline V gene encodes CDR1 SGDLS and CDR2 YYNGEE. This CDR3 is 15 amino acids long. The CDR3 reads CASSVVGDSGNTIYF. CDR3 bases: TGTGCCAGCAGCGTAGTCGGGGACTCTGGAAACACCATATATTTT.

V is TRBV4-3 and J is TRBJ2-3; 9 bases map to TRBD1. Germline CDR1 LGHNA, CDR2 YSLEER. Trimming cost V 2 bases and J 5 bases; bases outside gene matches: 8. CDR3 length equals 16 residues. CDR3 coding DNA: TGCGCCAGCAGCCAAACCCCGGGACAGGGCGGAGATACGCAGTATTTT. Its translation is CASSQTPGQGGDTQYF.

The V call is TRBV5-1, the J call TRBJ2-5; a possible D gene is TRBD1 (6 bases). This CDR3 region has 15 residues. Germline CDR1 reads SGHRS; CDR2 reads YFSETQ. V was shortened by 4 bases and J by 1 base, with 14 bases between the two germline ends. CDR3 region: CASSVEGQFQETQYF. The DNA of the CDR3 is TGCGCCAGCAGCGTAGAAGGACAGTTCCAAGAGACCCAGTACTTC.

This clone was observed once. The CDR3 region is CASSFQGAGSPLHF. The CDR3 bases are TGTGCCAGCAGTTTCCAGGGGGCGGGTTCACCCCTCCACTTT. This chain connects TRBV28 to TRBJ1-6, with 8 bases that match TRBD1. Per germline, CDR1 MDHEN and CDR2 SYDVKM. After removal of 3 bases from V and 9 bases from J, the junction contained 4 bases not matched to a gene. CDR3 length: 14 residues.

This clone was seen only once. The chain couples TRBV7-8 to TRBJ2-1; tentatively, D is TRBD1 (6 bases). The CDR3 is 14 residues long. Trimming took 4 bases from V and 7 from J, leaving 14 bases between them. Looked up from germline, CDR1 is SGHVS and CDR2 is FQNEAQ. CDR3 residues: CASSSTGISNEQFF. In DNA form, the CDR3 reads TGTGCCAGCAGCTCGACAGGTATTTCGAATGAGCAGTTCTTC.

This rearrangement joins TRBV9 to TRBJ2-3; tentatively, D is TRBD2 (5 bases). The CDR3 is made up of 16 amino acids. CDR1 is SGDLS and CDR2 is YYNGEE in the germline V gene. Trimming stripped 7 bases from V and 2 bases from J, with 20 bases between. The DNA for the CDR3 is TGTGCCAGCCATAGAGGGCCAACGAGCACCACAGATACGCAGTATTTT. Amino acid sequence: CASHRGPTSTTDTQYF.

CDR3 protein: CASSPGLAGTYTGELFF. The CDR3, as DNA: TGTGCCAGCAGCCCAGGACTAGCGGGGACTTACACCGGGGAGCTGTTTTTT. V gene TRBV11-3 combines with J gene TRBJ2-2, with 12 bases identical to TRBD2. The germline V gene encodes CDR1 SGHNT and CDR2 YENEEA. Trimming took 5 bases from V and 3 from J; bases not matched to a gene: 7. The CDR3 spans 17 residues.

V and J are TRBV7-9 and TRBJ1-4, with 9 bases lining up with TRBD1. The CDR3 extends over 16 amino acids. Trimming took 5 bases from V and 2 from J; bases not matched to a gene: 6. Germline assignment: CDR1 SEHNR and CDR2 FQNEAQ (reference sequence). For the CDR3, the DNA is TGTGCCAGCAGCCCCGACAGGGGGTCTACTAATGAAAAACTGTTTTTT. As protein: CASSPDRGSTNEKLFF.

This clone appeared a single time. The chain is built from TRBV9 and TRBJ1-2, with 7 bases lining up with TRBD1. Germline V gene data show CDR1 as SGDLS and CDR2 as YYNGEE. Germline trimming cut 0 bases from V and 8 bases from J; bases unmatched to any gene: 4. The CDR3 runs to 13 residues. This CDR3 is CASSVEQGQGYTF. The CDR3 nucleotides read TGTGCCAGCAGCGTAGAACAGGGACAGGGCTACACCTTC.

The chain combines TRBV2 with TRBJ1-3; D is unclear. From germline, CDR1 is SNHLY and CDR2 FYNNEI. Trimming stripped 8 bases from V and 0 bases from J, with 11 bases between. The CDR3 consists of 14 residues. CDR3 loop: CASFIPSSGNTIYF. The CDR3 DNA follows: TGTGCCAGCTTCATACCTAGCTCTGGAAACACCATATATTTT.

The rearrangement joins TRBV18 to TRBJ1-3, with D possibly being TRBD1 (5 bases). CDR3 length equals 15 residues. Germline assignment: CDR1 KGHSH and CDR2 LQKENI. Trimming pared 6 bases from V and 1 base from J, leaving 13 bases between. The CDR3 DNA follows: TGTGCCAGCTCGCGGGACCTGATATCTGGAAACACCATATATTTT. It encodes CASSRDLISGNTIYF.

As DNA, the CDR3 is TGTGCCAGCAGCTTGACAGACGGCACTGAAGCTTTCTTT. Residues: CASSLTDGTEAFF. The V call is TRBV7-9, the J call TRBJ1-1; D is possibly TRBD1 (5 bases). Trimming took off 3 bases at V and 4 bases at J, with 9 bases between the two ends. The length of the CDR3 is 13 residues. Germline-derived CDR1 and CDR2 are SEHNR and FQNEAQ (reference sequence).

The chain carries TRBV5-8 and TRBJ2-7, with 12 positions matching TRBD2. The CDR3 is 17 amino acids. Germline-derived CDR1 and CDR2 are SGHTS and YDEGEE. V was clipped by 0 bases and J by 4 bases; unmatched bases: 8. The chain's CDR3 is CASSLGLAGVWGYEQYF. CDR3 nucleotide sequence: TGTGCCAGCAGCTTGGGACTAGCGGGAGTTTGGGGATACGAGCAGTACTTC.